This entry lists 23 T cell receptor beta chains sequenced from one sample in a study of blood T cells in healthy people across ages. Alongside a J-beta primer mix, a sample-barcoded 5' primer served in a second PCR lasting roughly 6 to 11 cycles. TCRdb re-called the 5' RACE reads with MiXCR, one entry per CDR3 protein. The sample has 700,000 or so distinct CDR3 sequences; over 20% are singletons. Sequenced sample: blood. The receptors shown here come from a man aged 65-85 years in good health.

The rearrangement joins TRBV7-9 to TRBJ1-6; 9 bases align to TRBD1. CDR1 and CDR2 (germline): SEHNR, FQNEAQ (reference sequence). CDR3 length equals 16 residues. The ends lost 0 bases at V and 8 bases at J; junction bases unmatched: 5. CDR3 nucleotide sequence: TGTGCCAGCAGCTTAGCGCCGGGACAGGGAGATTCACCCCTCCACTTT. Residues: CASSLAPGQGDSPLHF.

This clonotype was observed a few times. This rearrangement joins TRBV6-1 to TRBJ1-1, with TRBD1 identical over 7 bases. The V segment lost 4 bases and the J segment 9 bases; nucleotides outside the gene matches: 11. This CDR3 region has 14 residues. Looked up from germline, CDR1 is MNHNS and CDR2 is SASEGT. The CDR3 spells CASSGSTGARQAFF. The CDR3 coding sequence is TGTGCCAGCAGTGGCTCCACAGGGGCGAGACAAGCTTTCTTT.

This chain joins TRBV12-3 or TRBV12-4 and TRBJ1-2; weak D call: TRBD1 (5 bases). This CDR3 region has 13 residues. V lost 6 bases, J lost 4 bases, and 12 bases lay in between. The CDR3 coding sequence is TGTGCCAGCAGAGGGGACGTCCGCTATGGCTACACCTTC. Translating gives CASRGDVRYGYTF.

The table lists this clonotype with a few counts. This sequence joins TRBV7-2 and TRBJ1-2; D is unclear. CDR3 length: 15 residues. The germline CDR1 and CDR2 sequences are SGHTA and FQGNSA. Trimming pared 6 bases from V and 0 bases from J, leaving 14 bases between. The CDR3 here is CASRPPQESNYGYTF. The CDR3 DNA reads as TGTGCCAGCAGACCCCCCCAGGAATCTAACTATGGCTACACCTTC.

The genes are TRBV4-1 and TRBJ2-2; possible D gene TRBD2, 7 bases. The CDR3 is 12 amino acids. Trimming stripped 4 bases from V and 13 bases from J, with 13 bases between. Germline V lookup: CDR1 MGHRA, CDR2 YSYEKL. This CDR3 reads CASSPRGGVLFF. The CDR3 coding sequence is TGCGCCAGCAGCCCTAGGGGGGGCGTGCTGTTTTTT.

At least ten counts were recorded for this clonotype. The rearrangement links TRBV5-1 to TRBJ2-2, with 9 bases identical to TRBD2. This CDR3 is 15 amino acids long. Germline-derived CDR1 and CDR2 are SGHRS and YFSETQ. Unmatched junction bases numbered 8, after V lost 4 bases and J lost 7 bases. CDR3 in amino acids: CASSGLAGDVGELFF. In DNA form, the CDR3 reads TGCGCCAGCAGCGGTTTAGCGGGAGACGTCGGGGAGCTGTTTTTT.

This clonotype was seen ten or more times. The chain is built from TRBV29-1 and TRBJ1-3, with D tentatively TRBD1 (6 bases). The CDR3 is 13 amino acids. V was shortened by 4 bases and J by 2 bases, with 9 bases between the two germline ends. Per the germline V gene, CDR1 is SQVTM and CDR2 is ANQGSEA. This chain's CDR3 is CSVGEGAGNTIYF. Here the CDR3 DNA reads TGCAGCGTTGGAGAGGGGGCTGGAAACACCATATATTTT.

The V and J genes are TRBV5-1 and TRBJ1-2, with TRBD1 as a possible D gene (6 bases). CDR3 length: 15 residues. The germline V gene encodes CDR1 SGHRS and CDR2 YFSETQ. Trimming shortened V by 3 bases and J by 8 bases, and 20 bases separated the two germline ends. This CDR3 reads CASSSESTGRGGYTF. The CDR3 DNA follows: TGCGCCAGCAGCTCCGAGAGTACAGGGAGGGGCGGCTACACCTTC.

Only a few counts were recorded for this clonotype. The chain has TRBV18 and TRBJ2-1; D remains unclear. Trimming took off 2 bases at V and 0 bases at J, with 8 bases between the two ends. CDR3 length equals 15 residues. The germline V gene has CDR1 KGHSH and CDR2 LQKENI. Written as DNA, the CDR3 is TGTGCCAGCTCACCAATGCCGAGCTCCTACAATGAGCAGTTCTTC. It translates to CASSPMPSSYNEQFF.

J is TRBJ1-6 and V is TRBV5-5; TRBD1 matches at 8 bases. Germline loops: CDR1 SGHKS, CDR2 YYEKEE (reference sequence). The CDR3 covers 15 residues. V shed 4 bases, J shed 7 bases, and the junction held 7 bases outside the gene matches. This CDR3 is CASSIGQGRNSPLHF. CDR3 bases: TGTGCCAGCAGCATAGGACAGGGTCGGAATTCACCCCTCCACTTT.

This clonotype was found many times. V is TRBV6-1 and J is TRBJ1-5; D is uncertain. This CDR3 comprises 14 residues. CDR1 and CDR2 from the germline V gene are MNHNS and SASEGT. Trimming cost V 2 bases and J 5 bases, with 10 bases left between them. CDR3 region: CASSEMEAYQPQHF. CDR3 DNA sequence: TGTGCCAGCAGTGAAATGGAAGCCTATCAGCCCCAGCATTTT.

CDR3 nucleotide sequence: TGCAGTGCTAGGTACCCCGAAAGGGTCGGCTACACCTTC. This sequence encodes CSARYPERVGYTF. The chain recombines TRBV20-1 with TRBJ1-2; no definite D call. V was trimmed by 3 bases and J by 8 bases, leaving 16 bases between them. This CDR3 has 13 amino acids. The germline CDR1 and CDR2 sequences are DFQATT and SNEGSKA (reference sequence).

This rearrangement joins TRBV12-3 or TRBV12-4 to TRBJ1-5, with TRBD1 matching over 10 bases. The CDR3 loop spans 16 amino acids. Trimming at V came to 5 bases and at J to 1 base, leaving 5 bases not matched to a gene. The CDR3, as DNA: TGTGCCAGCAGTCGGGACAGGGGAGGAAGCAATCAGCCCCAGCATTTT. Its protein product is CASSRDRGGSNQPQHF.

The rearrangement links TRBV7-2 to TRBJ1-5, with D uncertain. Germline V lookup: CDR1 SGHTA, CDR2 FQGNSA. V was pared by 5 bases and J by 5 bases, with 16 bases between. This CDR3 is 15 amino acids long. The CDR3 DNA reads TGTGCCAGCAGCCCTCTAGGCAGGCCCGATCAGCCCCAGCATTTT. It is translated as CASSPLGRPDQPQHF.

This clonotype came up a few times. The V call is TRBV13, the J call TRBJ1-2; 7 positions match TRBD1. The length of the CDR3 is 15 residues. Germline V gene data show CDR1 as PRHDT and CDR2 as FYEKMQ (reference sequence). The V and J ends lost 4 bases and 4 bases, in that order; junction bases with no gene match: 9. The CDR3 here is CASSSRDRKSYGYTF. CDR3 in DNA: TGTGCCAGCAGCTCGAGGGACAGAAAGTCCTATGGCTACACCTTC.

V is TRBV19 and J is TRBJ1-1, with D possibly being TRBD1 (5 bases). V was trimmed by 7 bases and J by 2 bases, leaving 14 bases between them. There are 14 residues in the CDR3. Germline CDR1 reads LNHDA; CDR2 reads SQIVND (reference sequence). CDR3 amino acids: CASTWRGGNTEAFF. CDR3 nucleotides: TGTGCCAGTACGTGGAGGGGAGGAAACACTGAAGCTTTCTTT.

The chain uses TRBV20-1 and TRBJ1-3; D is undetermined. Germline lookup yields CDR1 DFQATT and CDR2 SNEGSKA (reference sequence). V lost 7 bases to trimming and J lost 0 bases, with 13 bases between them. There are 14 residues in the CDR3. The CDR3 loop is CSGSRDNSGNTIYF. The CDR3 DNA follows: TGCAGTGGCTCAAGAGACAACTCTGGAAACACCATATATTTT.

J is TRBJ1-4 and V is TRBV20-1, with D tentatively TRBD1 (5 bases). CDR1 and CDR2 from the germline V gene are DFQATT and SNEGSKA (reference sequence). V gave up 3 bases and J gave up 4 bases, with 12 bases separating them. CDR3 length: 14 residues. The CDR3 protein is CSASLSTVNEKLFF. DNA of the CDR3: TGCAGTGCTAGCCTCTCGACAGTTAATGAAAAACTGTTTTTT.

This clonotype has a handful of counts. The V gene is TRBV20-1, the J gene TRBJ2-1; TRBD1 matches at 9 bases. CDR3 length equals 13 residues. The germline V gene encodes CDR1 DFQATT and CDR2 SNEGSKA (reference sequence). The junction had 4 bases not matched to a gene; V was cut back by 6 bases and J by 4 bases. CDR3 residues: CSAMGQGYNEQFF. Here the CDR3 DNA reads TGCAGTGCCATGGGACAGGGATACAATGAGCAGTTCTTC.

This chain connects TRBV5-1 to TRBJ1-1; D unclear. V was pared by 4 bases and J by 1 base, with 14 bases between. CDR3 length equals 15 residues. The V gene's germline CDR1 is SGHRS and CDR2 YFSETQ. The DNA of the CDR3 is TGCGCCAGCAGCGCTCTCCTAAGCCGGAACACTGAAGCTTTCTTT. This gives the protein CASSALLSRNTEAFF.

The V gene is TRBV6-6, the J gene TRBJ2-1, with 7 bases that match TRBD2. The CDR3 runs to 17 residues. J gave up 5 bases and V 0 bases, and 10 bases lay outside the gene matches. CDR1 is MNHNY, CDR2 SVGAGI, per germline (reference sequence). CDR3 sequence: CASSYSKAGRTNNEQFF. The CDR3 nucleotides are TGTGCCAGCAGTTACTCGAAGGCCGGGAGGACCAACAATGAGCAGTTCTTC.

The chain carries TRBV7-3 and TRBJ2-7, with 8 bases that match TRBD1. The last part of the DNA fits TRBJ2-5 better; the J call may be wrong. The CDR3 runs 15 residues. CDR1 and CDR2 from the germline V gene are SGHTA and FQGTGA. DNA of the CDR3: TGTGCCAGCAGCTTAATGGGACAGGATGGAGAGACCCAGTACTTC. Protein sequence: CASSLMGQDGETQYF.

V is TRBV28 and J is TRBJ2-3, with 7 nucleotides matching TRBD1. Per the germline V gene, CDR1 is MDHEN and CDR2 is SYDVKM. The CDR3 extends over 16 amino acids. The trim removed 5 bases at V and 1 base at J, leaving 9 bases unmatched. CDR3 region: CASSIRQGRGTDTQYF. The CDR3 DNA is TGTGCCAGCAGTATCCGACAGGGAAGAGGCACAGATACGCAGTATTTT.